The 27 T cell receptor beta chains below come from one sample, sequenced in a study of shared clonotypes between healthy human individuals (dated by TCRdb to about 2020). Receptors were amplified or captured by the immunoSEQ multiplex PCR assay. The immuneACCESS repertoire file appears here via TCRdb, limited to in-frame rearrangements. These files lack a portion of the clones; in checked studies, under half of the deficit traces to unresolved V genes, and the cause of the others is not known. The sample records just over 2,000,000 clones, 85% to 95% of which are singletons. More than 0.1% of the sample goes to the ten largest clones. The specimen was naive CD4+ T cells sorted from blood. Interpreted using the paper, the cell subset or site label stands for: CD45RA+ positively selected. The receptors were gathered from a young man in good health.

This CDR3 reads CASSLSFPNQPQHF. CDR3 nucleotide sequence: TGTGCCAGCAGTTTATCGTTTCCAAATCAGCCCCAGCATTTT. The chain links TRBV28 to TRBJ1-5; D not resolved. V was clipped by 1 base and J by 4 bases, with 8 bases between them. CDR3 size: 14 residues. Germline CDR1 MDHEN, CDR2 SYDVKM.

The chain has TRBV5-1 and TRBJ1-2; perhaps TRBD1 as D (6 bases). Germline CDR1 is SGHRS and CDR2 is YFSETQ. V was trimmed by 4 bases and J by 4 bases, leaving 17 bases between them. The CDR3 is made up of 15 amino acids. The CDR3 is CASSAGQGLFYGYTF. In DNA, the CDR3 is TGCGCCAGCAGCGCGGGACAAGGGTTGTTCTATGGCTACACCTTC.

Details on this clone: The sample has other DNA sequences that encode this CDR3 too. The rearrangement links TRBV5-1 to TRBJ1-6; D might be TRBD1 (5 bases). Trimming took 2 bases from V and 5 from J, leaving 8 bases between them. Germline CDR1 reads SGHRS; CDR2 reads YFSETQ. The CDR3 runs to 14 residues. The CDR3 loop is CASSFQGDNSPLHF. The CDR3 DNA follows: TGCGCCAGCAGCTTTCAGGGAGATAATTCACCCCTCCACTTT. The whole variable domain, filled in from reference TRBV5-1 and TRBJ1-6, reads KAGVTQTPRYLIKTRGQQVTLSCSPISGHRSVSWYQQTPGQGLQFLFEYFSETQRNKGNFPGRFSGRQFSNSRSEMNVSTLELGDSALYLCASSFQGDNSPLHFGNGTRLTVT.

This clone was observed a single time. CDR3 protein: CASSLTSTDTQYF. As DNA, the CDR3 is TGTGCCAGCAGTCTGACTAGCACAGATACGCAGTATTTT. The rearrangement joins TRBV6-5 to TRBJ2-3; D gene uncertain. V was cut by 5 bases and J by 0 bases, with 6 bases left in between. Germline values: CDR1 MNHEY, CDR2 SVGAGI. CDR3 length equals 13 residues.

This chain links TRBV14 with TRBJ1-2, with unresolved D. The CDR3 is made up of 12 amino acids. V dropped 0 bases and J dropped 8 bases, with 7 bases sitting between them. Germline V gives CDR1 SGHDN, CDR2 FVKESK. The CDR3 here is CASSQDRLGYTF. CDR3 bases: TGTGCCAGCAGCCAAGACCGCTTAGGCTACACCTTC.

The gene calls are TRBV6-5 and TRBJ2-7, with 7 bases fitting TRBD2. V lost 5 bases, J lost 5 bases, and 9 bases stayed unmatched. Germline CDR1 MNHEY, CDR2 SVGAGI. This CDR3 contains 14 residues. CDR3 DNA sequence: TGTGCCAGCAGTATCTTCGCGGGAGCCGACGAGCAGTACTTC. Encoded protein: CASSIFAGADEQYF.

The V call is TRBV5-1, the J call TRBJ2-1; weak D call: TRBD1 (6 bases). V dropped 4 bases and J dropped 0 bases, with 14 bases sitting between them. The germline gives CDR1 SGHRS, CDR2 YFSETQ. The CDR3 spans 16 residues. The CDR3 spells CASSSGQSSSYNEQFF. In nucleotides, the CDR3 is TGCGCCAGCAGCAGCGGACAGTCAAGCTCCTACAATGAGCAGTTCTTC.

The chain links TRBV5-1 to TRBJ2-1, with 8 bases lining up with TRBD2. Germline trimming cut 2 bases from V and 5 bases from J; bases unmatched to any gene: 6. Germline V gene lookup returns CDR1 SGHRS and CDR2 YFSETQ. The CDR3 runs to 15 residues. The DNA of the CDR3 is TGCGCCAGCAGCTTAATAGCGGGGCTCAACAATGAGCAGTTCTTC. Protein sequence: CASSLIAGLNNEQFF.

The V gene is TRBV6-1, the J gene TRBJ1-2; TRBD1 agrees at 12 bases. The V segment lost 3 bases and the J segment 2 bases; nucleotides outside the gene matches: 7. Germline V gene sequence: CDR1 MNHNS, CDR2 SASEGT. The CDR3 consists of 17 residues. The chain's CDR3 is CASSDRRGTGGNYGYTF. CDR3 DNA: TGTGCCAGCAGTGACCGACGTGGGACAGGGGGCAACTATGGCTACACCTTC.

Turning to this clone: Given a much more abundant clone one base away, this may be a read error. The chain has TRBV20-1 and TRBJ1-4; D is undetermined. The germline CDR1 and CDR2 sequences are DFQATT and SNEGSKA (reference sequence). This CDR3 is 11 amino acids long. Trimming took off 3 bases at V and 6 bases at J, with 5 bases between the two ends. Here the CDR3 reads CSASWDEKLFF. For the CDR3, the DNA is TGCAGTGCTAGTTGGGATGAAAAACTGTTTTTT.

The chain is built from TRBV5-1 and TRBJ1-3, with 10 bases matching TRBD1. CDR3 size: 15 residues. Germline V CDR1 and CDR2: SGHRS, YFSETQ. V was pared by 4 bases and J by 9 bases, with 10 bases of the junction left unmatched. CDR3 in DNA: TGCGCCAGCAGCACATGGACAGGGGGAGATGGCACCATATATTTT. Residues: CASSTWTGGDGTIYF.

Note on this clone: In the same sample, other DNA sequences code for this CDR3. V gene TRBV5-1 combines with J gene TRBJ2-7; 9 positions match TRBD1. CDR1 and CDR2 from the germline V gene are SGHRS and YFSETQ. The J segment lost 4 bases and the V segment lost 3 bases, leaving 2 bases of the junction unmatched. The CDR3 contains 13 residues. The CDR3 DNA reads as TGCGCCAGCAGCTCTGGACAGGGGTACGAGCAGTACTTC. Protein sequence: CASSSGQGYEQYF.

The gene calls are TRBV19 and TRBJ1-4, with TRBD1 identical over 12 bases. With 5 bases clipped from V and 8 bases from J, the junction kept 6 bases outside the gene matches. CDR3 length: 15 amino acids. Germline-derived CDR1 and CDR2 are LNHDA and SQIVND (reference sequence). DNA of the CDR3: TGTGCCAGTAGTGATGCCGGGACAGGGGGCGAAAAACTGTTTTTT. Residues: CASSDAGTGGEKLFF. Filled out from reference TRBV19 and TRBJ1-4, the complete variable domain reads DGGITQSPKYLFRKEGQNVTLSCEQNLNHDAMYWYRQDPGQGLRLIYYSQIVNDFQKGDIAEGYSVSREKKESFPLTVTSAQKNPTAFYLCASSDAGTGGEKLFFGSGTQLSVL.

Regarding this clone: The junction and the germline gene differ at one end; a read error may be behind it. V gene TRBV7-7 combines with J gene TRBJ1-5; no reliable D call. The CDR3 has 15 amino acids. Germline CDR1 and CDR2: SSHAT and FNYEAQ (reference sequence). CDR3 loop: CASSLASYSNQPQHF. The CDR3 DNA reads as TGTGCTAGCAGCTTAGCCAGTTATAGCAATCAGCCCCAGCATTTT.

The chain has TRBV6-5 and TRBJ2-7; no clear D. The CDR3 is made up of 14 amino acids. Germline-derived CDR1 and CDR2 are MNHEY and SVGAGI. With 0 bases removed from V and 5 bases from J, the gap between germline ends came to 11 bases. In DNA, the CDR3 is TGTGCCAGCAGTTACTCCGGGCGGTCCCACGAGCAGTACTTC. As protein: CASSYSGRSHEQYF.

Remarks on this clone: Other DNA sequences of this sample code for an identical CDR3. V usage is TRBV7-2 and J usage is TRBJ1-1; tentatively, D is TRBD1 (6 bases). The V gene's germline CDR1 is SGHTA and CDR2 FQGNSA. V lost 3 bases, J lost 4 bases, and 12 bases lay in between. This CDR3 is 14 amino acids long. The DNA for the CDR3 is TGTGCCAGCAGCTTCGGCCAGGGGTCCACTGAAGCTTTCTTT. Translating it yields CASSFGQGSTEAFF.

The chain recombines TRBV7-2 with TRBJ2-7; 7 bases map to TRBD2. CDR1 and CDR2 (germline): SGHTA, FQGNSA. The CDR3 is 16 residues long. V shed 1 base, J shed 0 bases, and the junction held 6 bases outside the gene matches. The CDR3, as DNA: TGTGCCAGCAGCTTAGGTCTTAGCGGGCTCTCCTACGAGCAGTACTTC. This translates into CASSLGLSGLSYEQYF.

The chain has TRBV4-1 and TRBJ2-5, with D maybe TRBD2 (5 bases). The CDR3 runs 15 residues. Deletions cut 2 bases from V and 5 bases from J, with 15 bases between. Germline V CDR1 and CDR2: MGHRA, YSYEKL. CDR3 region: CASSQFPTPGETQYF. The CDR3 DNA is TGCGCCAGCAGCCAATTCCCTACTCCGGGGGAGACCCAGTACTTC.

This chain links TRBV28 with TRBJ1-5; unclear D gene. Trimming stripped 6 bases from V and 4 bases from J, with 13 bases between. The CDR3 length is 14 residues. CDR1 MDHEN and CDR2 SYDVKM come from the germline V gene. The CDR3 sequence is CASSSPAPNQPQHF. The CDR3 DNA reads as TGTGCCAGCAGCTCACCGGCCCCTAATCAGCCCCAGCATTTT.

The chain carries TRBV6-5 and TRBJ2-1, with D unresolved. V lost 8 bases and J 6 bases, leaving 8 bases between the germline ends. This CDR3 contains 11 residues. Germline V gene lookup returns CDR1 MNHEY and CDR2 SVGAGI. The CDR3 nucleotides are TGTGCCAGCCCGAGACGCAATGAGCAGTTCTTC. Translating gives CASPRRNEQFF.

This clone was seen a single time. Other nucleotide sequences in the sample specify the same CDR3. The chain links TRBV6-1 to TRBJ1-3; 7 bases map to TRBD1. CDR1 is MNHNS, CDR2 SASEGT, per germline. The CDR3 runs 16 residues. Trimming cost V 1 base and J 0 bases; bases outside gene matches: 3. The CDR3 reads CASSEVTGLSGNTIYF. The CDR3 DNA follows: TGTGCCAGCAGTGAAGTGACAGGGCTCTCTGGAAACACCATATATTTT.

This chain links TRBV30 with TRBJ1-2; 7 nucleotides align to TRBD1. V lost 3 bases and J lost 7; bases outside the gene matches: 8. Germline CDR1 GTSNPN, CDR2 SVGIG (reference sequence). The CDR3 consists of 13 residues. Here the CDR3 DNA reads TGTGCCTGGAGCCCTACAGGGGTCGCTGGCTACACCTTC. It specifies CAWSPTGVAGYTF.

V is TRBV28 and J is TRBJ1-6; perhaps TRBD1 as D (6 bases). CDR1 is MDHEN, CDR2 SYDVKM, per germline. This CDR3 is 14 amino acids long. The V gene lost 4 bases and the J gene lost 7 bases, with 11 bases spanning the gap. This CDR3 reads CASSSPGHNSPLHF. The DNA of the CDR3 is TGTGCCAGCAGTTCGCCGGGACACAATTCACCCCTCCACTTT.

In its sample, this clone was seen once. The CDR3 spells CASSFTGERQYF. In nucleotides, the CDR3 is TGTGCCAGCAGTTTTACAGGGGAACGCCAGTACTTC. This sequence joins TRBV27 and TRBJ2-5; 7 nucleotides line up with TRBD1. The CDR3 extends over 12 amino acids. The germline V gene has CDR1 MNHEY and CDR2 SMNVEV (reference sequence). V shed 3 bases, J shed 10 bases, and the junction held 5 bases outside the gene matches.

This sequence joins TRBV10-3 and TRBJ2-5; 9 bases line up with TRBD2. V was pared by 6 bases and J by 3 bases, with 2 bases of the junction left unmatched. The CDR3 has 13 amino acids. Germline CDR1 and CDR2: ENHRY and SYGVKD. This CDR3 reads CAIRTSGEETQYF. The CDR3 DNA sequence: TGTGCCATCAGGACTAGCGGCGAAGAGACCCAGTACTTC.

V gene TRBV30 combines with J gene TRBJ1-3, with TRBD1 identical over 7 bases. Trimming cost V 2 bases and J 3 bases; bases outside gene matches: 7. CDR1 is GTSNPN, CDR2 SVGIG, per germline (reference sequence). The CDR3 is made up of 15 amino acids. CDR3 in amino acids: CAWSPRTGVGNTIYF. CDR3 in DNA: TGTGCCTGGAGTCCCAGAACAGGGGTTGGAAACACCATATATTTT.

For this clone: This sample includes further DNA sequences coding for the same CDR3. The chain links TRBV6-5 to TRBJ1-4; D gene uncertain. Between the trimmed V and J ends, which lost 6 bases and 0 bases, there was a span of 8 bases. The CDR3 has 14 amino acids. CDR1 MNHEY and CDR2 SVGAGI come from the germline V gene. CDR3 in DNA: TGTGCCAGCAGCTACACTGCAACTAATGAAAAACTGTTTTTT. It specifies CASSYTATNEKLFF.